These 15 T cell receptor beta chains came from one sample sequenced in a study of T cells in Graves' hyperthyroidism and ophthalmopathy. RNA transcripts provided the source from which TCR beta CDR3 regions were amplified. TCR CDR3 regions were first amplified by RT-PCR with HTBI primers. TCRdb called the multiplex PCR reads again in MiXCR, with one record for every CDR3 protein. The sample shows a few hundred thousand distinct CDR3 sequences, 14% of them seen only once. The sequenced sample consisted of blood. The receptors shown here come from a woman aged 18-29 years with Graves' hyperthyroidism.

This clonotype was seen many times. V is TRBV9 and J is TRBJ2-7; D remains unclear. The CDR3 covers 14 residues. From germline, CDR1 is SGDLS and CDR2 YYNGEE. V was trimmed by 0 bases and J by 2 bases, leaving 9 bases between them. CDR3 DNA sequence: TGTGCCAGCAGCGTAGGGACGGTTACCTACGAGCAGTACTTC. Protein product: CASSVGTVTYEQYF.

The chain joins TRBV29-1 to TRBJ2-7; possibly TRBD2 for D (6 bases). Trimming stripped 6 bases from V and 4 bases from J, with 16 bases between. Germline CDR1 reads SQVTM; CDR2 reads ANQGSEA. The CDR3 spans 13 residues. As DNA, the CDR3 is TGCAGCGTAAACGGAGGGAGCAGGTACGAGCAGTACTTC. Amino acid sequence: CSVNGGSRYEQYF.

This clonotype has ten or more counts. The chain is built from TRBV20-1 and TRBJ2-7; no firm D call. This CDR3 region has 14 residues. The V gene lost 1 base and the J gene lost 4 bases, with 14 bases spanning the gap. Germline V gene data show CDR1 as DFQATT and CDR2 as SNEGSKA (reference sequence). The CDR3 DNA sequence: TGCAGTGCTAGAGGAGATGAAGAGTTTTACGAGCAGTACTTC. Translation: CSARGDEEFYEQYF.

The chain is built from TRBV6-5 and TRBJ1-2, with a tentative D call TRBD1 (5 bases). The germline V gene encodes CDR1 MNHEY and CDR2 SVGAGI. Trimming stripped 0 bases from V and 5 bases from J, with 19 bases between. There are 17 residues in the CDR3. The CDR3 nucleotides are TGTGCCAGCAGTTACTCGCTAGATGGGGCTGCTTCTTATGGCTACACCTTC. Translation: CASSYSLDGAASYGYTF.

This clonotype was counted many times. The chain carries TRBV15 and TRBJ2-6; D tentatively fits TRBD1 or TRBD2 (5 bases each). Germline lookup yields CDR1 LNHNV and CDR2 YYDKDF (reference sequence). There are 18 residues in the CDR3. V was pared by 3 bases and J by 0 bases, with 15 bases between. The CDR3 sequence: CATSRKARGLSGANVLTF. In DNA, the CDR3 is TGTGCCACCAGCAGGAAGGCGAGGGGCCTCTCTGGGGCCAACGTCCTGACTTTC.

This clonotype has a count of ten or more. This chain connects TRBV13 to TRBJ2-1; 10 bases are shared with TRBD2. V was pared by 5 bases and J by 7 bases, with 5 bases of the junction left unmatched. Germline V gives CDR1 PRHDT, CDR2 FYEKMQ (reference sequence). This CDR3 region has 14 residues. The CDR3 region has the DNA TGTGCCAGCAGCCCCCAACTAGCGGGGAATGAGCAGTTCTTC. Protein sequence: CASSPQLAGNEQFF.

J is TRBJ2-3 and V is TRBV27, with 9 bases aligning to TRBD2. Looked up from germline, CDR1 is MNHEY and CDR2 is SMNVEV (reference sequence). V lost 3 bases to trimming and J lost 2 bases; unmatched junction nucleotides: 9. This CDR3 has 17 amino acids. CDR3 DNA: TGTGCCAGCAGTTTGGCTAGCGGGAAGGGCTACACAGATACGCAGTATTTT. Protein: CASSLASGKGYTDTQYF.

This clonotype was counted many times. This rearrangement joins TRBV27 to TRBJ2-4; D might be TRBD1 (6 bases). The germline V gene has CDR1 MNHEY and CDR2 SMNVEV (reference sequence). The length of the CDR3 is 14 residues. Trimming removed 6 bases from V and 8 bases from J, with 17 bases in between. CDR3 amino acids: CASRGHVMVDIQYF. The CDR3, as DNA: TGTGCCAGCAGGGGACATGTGATGGTCGACATTCAGTACTTC.

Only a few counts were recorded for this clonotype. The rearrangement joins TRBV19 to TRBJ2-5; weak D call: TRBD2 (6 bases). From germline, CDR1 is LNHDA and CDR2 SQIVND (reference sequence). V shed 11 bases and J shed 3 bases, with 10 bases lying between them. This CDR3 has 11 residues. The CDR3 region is CAPREEETQYF. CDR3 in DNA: TGTGCCCCAAGGGAGGAAGAGACCCAGTACTTC.

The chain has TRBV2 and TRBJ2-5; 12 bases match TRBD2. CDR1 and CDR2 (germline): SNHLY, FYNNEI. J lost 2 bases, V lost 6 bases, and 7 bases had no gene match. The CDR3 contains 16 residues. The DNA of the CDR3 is TGTGCCAGCAGGACTAGCGGGAGAGCCCCACAAGAGACCCAGTACTTC. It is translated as CASRTSGRAPQETQYF.

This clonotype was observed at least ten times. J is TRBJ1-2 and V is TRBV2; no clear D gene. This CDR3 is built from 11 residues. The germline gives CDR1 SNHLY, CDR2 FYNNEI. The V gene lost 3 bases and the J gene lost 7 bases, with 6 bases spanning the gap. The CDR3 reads CASSEMVGYTF. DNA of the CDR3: TGTGCCAGCAGTGAGATGGTTGGCTACACCTTC.

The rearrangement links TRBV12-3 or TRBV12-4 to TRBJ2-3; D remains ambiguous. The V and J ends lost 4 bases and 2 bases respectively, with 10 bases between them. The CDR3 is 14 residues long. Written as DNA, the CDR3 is TGTGCCAGCAGTTCCCGGTGGATCACAGATACGCAGTATTTT. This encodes CASSSRWITDTQYF.

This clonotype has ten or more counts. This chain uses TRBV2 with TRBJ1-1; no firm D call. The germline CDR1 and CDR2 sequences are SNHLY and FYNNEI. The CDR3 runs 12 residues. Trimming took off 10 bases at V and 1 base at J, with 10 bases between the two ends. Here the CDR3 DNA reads TGTGCCACCAACACAGCGAACACTGAAGCTTTCTTT. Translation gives CATNTANTEAFF.

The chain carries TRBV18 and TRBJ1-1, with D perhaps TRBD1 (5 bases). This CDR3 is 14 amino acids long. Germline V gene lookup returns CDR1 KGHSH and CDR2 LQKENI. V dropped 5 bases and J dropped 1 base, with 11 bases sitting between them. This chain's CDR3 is CASSADRSNTEAFF. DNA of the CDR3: TGTGCCAGCTCAGCCGACAGATCGAACACTGAAGCTTTCTTT.

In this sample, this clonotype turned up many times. This chain's CDR3 is CASSQTGGRVNTEAFF. CDR3 nucleotide sequence: TGTGCCAGCAGCCAGACAGGGGGAAGGGTGAACACTGAAGCTTTCTTT. The J gene is TRBJ1-1, the V gene TRBV12-3 or TRBV12-4; the match to TRBD1 covers 9 bases. The V segment lost 6 bases and the J segment 0 bases; nucleotides outside the gene matches: 8. The CDR3 runs 16 residues.